Each of the 9 T cell receptor beta chains below was sequenced from the same sample in a study of siplizumab effects on memory and regulatory T cells. Assay: immunoSEQ multiplex PCR; the TCRdb copy retains only in-frame clones and omits some. The top ten clones hold approximately 1.5% of a sample with more than 90,000 clones, just under 95% of them seen once. The specimen sequenced was non-Treg CD4+ T cells sorted from blood. The source is a human donor in good health.

V gene TRBV7-9 combines with J gene TRBJ1-4, with 7 bases aligning to TRBD1. The CDR3 length is 14 residues. Germline CDR1 is SEHNR and CDR2 is FQNEAQ (reference sequence). Trimming removed 1 base from V and 8 bases from J; junction bases left unmatched: 4. The CDR3 reads CASSLVAGGEKLFF. DNA of the CDR3: TGTGCCAGCAGCTTAGTAGCAGGGGGAGAAAAACTGTTTTTT.

This clone appeared a single time. The genes are TRBV5-4 and TRBJ2-7, with TRBD1 matching 10 bases. Per the germline V gene, CDR1 is SGHNT and CDR2 is YYREEE (reference sequence). Losses at the gene ends were 4 bases for V and 3 bases for J; bases not matched to a gene: 10. CDR3 length equals 16 residues. CDR3 DNA sequence: TGTGCCAGCAGCCGCCGCGCCGGGACAGGGGACTACGAGCAGTACTTC. Amino acids: CASSRRAGTGDYEQYF.

This clone occurred a few times. This rearrangement joins TRBV5-5 to TRBJ1-2; 9 bases agree with TRBD1. Germline CDR1 reads SGHKS; CDR2 reads YYEKEE (reference sequence). V shed 3 bases and J 3 bases; nucleotides not matched to a gene: 0. This CDR3 contains 13 residues. The CDR3 sequence is CASSWTGDYGYTF. CDR3 DNA sequence: TGTGCCAGCAGCTGGACAGGGGACTATGGCTACACCTTC.

This chain links TRBV4-1 with TRBJ2-7; D might be TRBD2 (6 bases). CDR1 is MGHRA and CDR2 is YSYEKL in the germline V gene. V was clipped by 3 bases and J by 3 bases, with 15 bases between them. CDR3 length: 15 amino acids. The CDR3 loop reads CASSQTGLLDYEQYF. The CDR3 DNA is TGCGCCAGCAGCCAGACGGGACTTCTCGACTACGAGCAGTACTTC.

The genes are TRBV19 and TRBJ2-1, with 14 bases matching TRBD2. This CDR3 is built from 16 residues. Germline V gene sequence: CDR1 LNHDA, CDR2 SQIVND (reference sequence). J lost 6 bases, V lost 6 bases, and 7 bases had no gene match. CDR3 protein: CASRRTSGRPTNEQFF. CDR3 sequence (DNA): TGTGCCAGTAGACGGACTAGCGGGAGGCCCACCAATGAGCAGTTCTTC.

This chain links TRBV5-4 with TRBJ1-3; D is ambiguous. Trimming stripped 4 bases from V and 6 bases from J, with 14 bases between. Germline CDR1 is SGHNT and CDR2 is YYREEE (reference sequence). The CDR3 is 14 amino acids. For the CDR3, the DNA is TGTGCCAGCAGCCGGAAGTTCGACGTAAACACCATATATTTT. It encodes CASSRKFDVNTIYF.

The chain recombines TRBV11-1 with TRBJ2-7; 7 bases map to TRBD1. CDR1 is SGHAT, CDR2 FQDESV, per germline (reference sequence). The CDR3 is 17 amino acids. Trimming at V came to 8 bases and at J to 2 bases, leaving 18 bases not matched to a gene. The CDR3 nucleotides are TGTGCCAGCGCCCTGCGGGCATTAGGGGGCCCACCCTACGAGCAGTACTTC. Translating gives CASALRALGGPPYEQYF.

The chain links TRBV5-1 to TRBJ2-7, with TRBD2 matching 14 bases. The V segment lost 4 bases and the J segment 0 bases; nucleotides outside the gene matches: 6. CDR3 size: 17 residues. Looked up from germline, CDR1 is SGHRS and CDR2 is YFSETQ. The CDR3 DNA is TGCGCCAGCAGCCATCCCGGGACTAGCGGGAGCTCCTACGAGCAGTACTTC. It encodes CASSHPGTSGSSYEQYF.

This chain links TRBV7-9 with TRBJ2-7, with D perhaps being TRBD1 or TRBD2 (5 bases each). CDR3 size: 13 residues. V shed 10 bases and J shed 2 bases, with 15 bases lying between them. Germline CDR1 reads SEHNR; CDR2 reads FQNEAQ (reference sequence). CDR3 DNA sequence: TGTGCCACCGGACTTGGGGGTGCCTACGAGCAGTACTTC. Its protein is CATGLGGAYEQYF.